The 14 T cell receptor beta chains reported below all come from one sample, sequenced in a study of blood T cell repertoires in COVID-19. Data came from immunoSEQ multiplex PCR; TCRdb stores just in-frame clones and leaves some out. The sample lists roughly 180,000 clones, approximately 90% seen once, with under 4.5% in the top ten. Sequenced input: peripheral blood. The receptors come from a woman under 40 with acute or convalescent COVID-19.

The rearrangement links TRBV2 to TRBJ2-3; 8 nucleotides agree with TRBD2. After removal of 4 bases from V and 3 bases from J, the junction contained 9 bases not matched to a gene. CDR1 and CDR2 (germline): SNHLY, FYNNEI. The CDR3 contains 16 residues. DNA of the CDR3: TGTGCCAGCAGTGTTTATCGGGAGGGCCTAACAGATACGCAGTATTTT. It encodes CASSVYREGLTDTQYF.

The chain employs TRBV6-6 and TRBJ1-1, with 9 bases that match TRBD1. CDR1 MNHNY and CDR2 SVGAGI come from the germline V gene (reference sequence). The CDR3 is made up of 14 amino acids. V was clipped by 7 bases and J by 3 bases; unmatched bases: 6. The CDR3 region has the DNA TGTGCCAGCACGGACAGGGGCTCGTACACTGAAGCTTTCTTT. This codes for CASTDRGSYTEAFF.

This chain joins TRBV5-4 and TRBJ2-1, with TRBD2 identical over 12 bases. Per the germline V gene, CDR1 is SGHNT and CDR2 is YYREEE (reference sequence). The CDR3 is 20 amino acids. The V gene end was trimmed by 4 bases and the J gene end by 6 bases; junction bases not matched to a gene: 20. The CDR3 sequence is CASSPMTSGRTTTISNEQFF. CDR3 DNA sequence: TGTGCCAGCAGCCCGATGACTAGCGGGAGAACAACCACTATATCCAATGAGCAGTTCTTC.

The CDR3 spells CASSLGQAFSPLHF. In DNA form, the CDR3 reads TGTGCCAGCAGCTTAGGGCAGGCGTTTTCACCCCTCCACTTT. The chain joins TRBV7-2 to TRBJ1-6; D ambiguous. Trimming removed 1 base at V and 9 bases at J, with 10 bases between. The CDR3 is made up of 14 amino acids. Germline values: CDR1 SGHTA, CDR2 FQGNSA. Together with reference TRBV7-2 and TRBJ1-6, the CDR3 gives the full variable domain: GAGVSQSPSNKVTEKGKDVELRCDPISGHTALYWYRQSLGQGLEFLIYFQGNSAPDKSGLPSDRFSAERTGGSVSTLTIQRTQQEDSAVYLCASSLGQAFSPLHFGNGTRLTVT.

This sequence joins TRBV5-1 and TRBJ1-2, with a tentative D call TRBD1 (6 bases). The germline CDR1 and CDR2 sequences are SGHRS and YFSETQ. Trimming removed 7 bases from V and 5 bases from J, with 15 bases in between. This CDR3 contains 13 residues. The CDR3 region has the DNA TGCGCCAGCGCTTGGTCAGGGGAGTATGGCTACACCTTC. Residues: CASAWSGEYGYTF.

The CDR3 DNA reads as TGTGCCAGCAGCGAAGGCAGGGGTTGGAATCAGCCCCAGCATTTT. Protein sequence: CASSEGRGWNQPQHF. The chain couples TRBV9 to TRBJ1-5; the D gene is possibly TRBD1 (6 bases). The V and J ends lost 3 bases and 4 bases respectively, with 14 bases between them. The CDR3 covers 15 residues. The germline gives CDR1 SGDLS, CDR2 YYNGEE.

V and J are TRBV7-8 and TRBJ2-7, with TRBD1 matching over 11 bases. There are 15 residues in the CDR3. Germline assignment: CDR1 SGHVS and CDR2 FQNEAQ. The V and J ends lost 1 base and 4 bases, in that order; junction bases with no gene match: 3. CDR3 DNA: TGTGCCAGCAGCTTAGGGGGGACAGGGGGATACGAGCAGTACTTC. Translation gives CASSLGGTGGYEQYF.

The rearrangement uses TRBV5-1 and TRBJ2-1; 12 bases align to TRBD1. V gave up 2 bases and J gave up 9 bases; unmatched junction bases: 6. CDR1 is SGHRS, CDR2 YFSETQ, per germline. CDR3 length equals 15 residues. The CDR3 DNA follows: TGCGCCAGCAGCTTACCGGGACAGGGGGCGGGTGAGCAGTTCTTC. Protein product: CASSLPGQGAGEQFF.

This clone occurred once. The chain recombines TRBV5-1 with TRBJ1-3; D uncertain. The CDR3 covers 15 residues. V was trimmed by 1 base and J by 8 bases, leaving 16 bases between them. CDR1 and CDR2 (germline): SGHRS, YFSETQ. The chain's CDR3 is CASSLFGGSIHTIYF. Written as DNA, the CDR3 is TGCGCCAGCAGCTTGTTCGGAGGCTCGATCCACACCATATATTTT.

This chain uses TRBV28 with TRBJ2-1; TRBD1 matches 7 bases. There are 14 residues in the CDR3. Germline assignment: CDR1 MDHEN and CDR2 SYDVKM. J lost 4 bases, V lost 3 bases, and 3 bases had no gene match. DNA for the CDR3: TGTGCCAGCAGTTTTCGGACAGGTTACAATGAGCAGTTCTTC. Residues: CASSFRTGYNEQFF.

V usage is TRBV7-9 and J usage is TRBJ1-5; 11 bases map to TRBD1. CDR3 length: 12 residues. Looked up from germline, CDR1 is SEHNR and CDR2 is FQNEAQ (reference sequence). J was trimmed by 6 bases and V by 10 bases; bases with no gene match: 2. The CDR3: CATGQGAQPQHF. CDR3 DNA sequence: TGTGCCACTGGACAGGGGGCTCAGCCCCAGCATTTT.

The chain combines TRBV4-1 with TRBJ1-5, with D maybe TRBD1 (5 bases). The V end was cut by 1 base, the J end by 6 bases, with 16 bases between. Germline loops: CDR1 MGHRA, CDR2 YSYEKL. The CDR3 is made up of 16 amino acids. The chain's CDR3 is CASSQGAAGIGQPQHF. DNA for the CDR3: TGCGCCAGCAGCCAAGGGGCTGCAGGGATAGGTCAGCCCCAGCATTTT.

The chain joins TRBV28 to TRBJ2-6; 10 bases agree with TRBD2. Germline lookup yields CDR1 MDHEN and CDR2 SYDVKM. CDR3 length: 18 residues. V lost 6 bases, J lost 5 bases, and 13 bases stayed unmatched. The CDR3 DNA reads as TGTGCCAGCAGGGTTGACAGCGGGAGGGAGTTCTGGGCCAACGTCCTGACTTTC. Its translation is CASRVDSGREFWANVLTF.

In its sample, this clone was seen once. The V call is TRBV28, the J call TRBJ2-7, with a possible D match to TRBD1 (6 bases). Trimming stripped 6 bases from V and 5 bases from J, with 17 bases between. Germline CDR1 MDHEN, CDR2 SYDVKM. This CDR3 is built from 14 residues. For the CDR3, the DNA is TGTGCCAGCAGAACGAGAGCTAAGGGGGACGAGCAGTACTTC. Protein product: CASRTRAKGDEQYF.